These 18 T cell receptor beta chains were sequenced from one sample in a study of T-cell reconstitution after alpha-beta-depleted transplantation in children. TCRbeta library preparation incorporated unique molecular identifiers. TCRdb re-analysed the PCR reads in MiXCR, keeping a single row per CDR3 protein. The sample shows around 680,000 distinct CDR3 sequences, roughly 17% of them seen only once. The starting material was PBMCs from the stem cell graft donor, obtained from the stem cell graft. These receptors originate from a human donor who donated a stem cell graft to a child with acute myeloid leukemia.

V is TRBV20-1 and J is TRBJ2-3; maybe TRBD2 (6 bases). CDR3 length: 14 residues. Germline V gives CDR1 DFQATT, CDR2 SNEGSKA (reference sequence). Trimming stripped 4 bases from V and 3 bases from J, with 14 bases between. This CDR3 reads CSATRDSPTDTQYF. As DNA, the CDR3 is TGCAGTGCTACCAGGGACTCACCGACAGATACGCAGTATTTT.

The V call is TRBV9, the J call TRBJ2-1; no clear D gene. Per the germline V gene, CDR1 is SGDLS and CDR2 is YYNGEE. Trimming stripped 5 bases from V and 5 bases from J, with 11 bases between. The CDR3 covers 13 residues. The CDR3 loop is CASRRSSNNEQFF. In DNA form, the CDR3 reads TGTGCCAGCAGACGCAGTAGCAACAATGAGCAGTTCTTC.

The chain employs TRBV25-1 and TRBJ1-4; a weak D match, TRBD1 (6 bases). The CDR3 spans 14 residues. Trimming took off 3 bases at V and 6 bases at J, with 11 bases between the two ends. Germline lookup yields CDR1 MGHDK and CDR2 SYGVNS. The CDR3 DNA follows: TGTGCCAGCAGTGACGGGACATCCCATGAAAAACTGTTTTTT. Amino acid sequence: CASSDGTSHEKLFF.

This clonotype was detected many times. V and J are TRBV20-1 and TRBJ2-3; no clear D gene. CDR3 length: 10 amino acids. Germline assignment: CDR1 DFQATT and CDR2 SNEGSKA (reference sequence). V was cut by 5 bases and J by 6 bases, with 6 bases left in between. CDR3 in DNA: TGCAGTGCTTTTCTGGATACGCAGTATTTT. Amino acids: CSAFLDTQYF.

Only a few counts were recorded for this clonotype. The rearrangement joins TRBV7-3 to TRBJ2-1; tentatively, D is TRBD2 (5 bases). The germline V gene has CDR1 SGHTA and CDR2 FQGTGA. The CDR3 length is 17 residues. V was shortened by 0 bases and J by 0 bases, with 12 bases between the two germline ends. CDR3 region: CASSLTGLPLSYNEQFF. The CDR3 coding sequence is TGTGCCAGCAGCTTAACAGGACTGCCTCTCTCCTACAATGAGCAGTTCTTC.

This chain connects TRBV12-3 or TRBV12-4 to TRBJ2-5; maybe TRBD1 (6 bases). This CDR3 contains 13 residues. The V end lost 8 bases, the J end lost 0 bases, and 10 bases lay between the germline ends. The CDR3, as DNA: TGTGCCAGCGGGCAGGGGAACCAAGAGACCCAGTACTTC. Translated: CASGQGNQETQYF.

This clonotype has ten or more counts. The rearrangement links TRBV9 to TRBJ2-7; either TRBD1 or TRBD2 may supply D (5 bases each). Germline CDR1 SGDLS, CDR2 YYNGEE. This CDR3 spans 15 amino acids. V was pared by 4 bases and J by 3 bases, with 17 bases between. The CDR3 loop is CASSPKGTEGYEQYF. CDR3 in DNA: TGTGCCAGCAGCCCGAAGGGGACCGAAGGCTACGAGCAGTACTTC.

In its sample, this clonotype was seen many times. V and J are TRBV20-1 and TRBJ2-7; D possibly corresponds to TRBD2 (5 bases). V lost 1 base, J lost 3 bases, and 10 bases lay in between. The CDR3 loop spans 13 amino acids. In germline, CDR1 is DFQATT, CDR2 SNEGSKA (reference sequence). The CDR3 region has the DNA TGCAGTGCTAGAGGGGCGGGCCTCTACGAGCAGTACTTC. Encoded protein: CSARGAGLYEQYF.

The chain joins TRBV5-1 to TRBJ2-3; D remains ambiguous. Trimming pared 2 bases from V and 1 base from J, leaving 14 bases between. This CDR3 region has 16 residues. CDR1 and CDR2 (germline): SGHRS, YFSETQ. The CDR3 DNA reads as TGCGCCAGCAGCTTCCCCCGCCCCTCCGGCACAGATACGCAGTATTTT. Protein product: CASSFPRPSGTDTQYF.

This clonotype was recorded at least ten times. V usage is TRBV15 and J usage is TRBJ1-2; tentative D call: TRBD1 (5 bases). The CDR3 has 18 residues. CDR1 is LNHNV, CDR2 YYDKDF, per germline (reference sequence). Trimming took 0 bases from V and 5 from J, leaving 22 bases between them. The CDR3 protein is CATSRDQGSGLLNYGYTF. CDR3 coding DNA: TGTGCCACCAGCAGAGATCAGGGTTCCGGACTGCTGAATTATGGCTACACCTTC.

This clonotype was seen repeatedly, ten times or more. This rearrangement joins TRBV6-1 to TRBJ1-1; D gene uncertain. Germline CDR1 is MNHNS and CDR2 is SASEGT. The CDR3 spans 13 residues. The V gene lost 8 bases and the J gene lost 3 bases, with 13 bases spanning the gap. The DNA of the CDR3 is TGTGCCAGCTTCCCGTTCCGGGACACTGAAGCTTTCTTT. This sequence encodes CASFPFRDTEAFF.

This clonotype was recorded many times. V gene TRBV12-3 or TRBV12-4 combines with J gene TRBJ1-5; the D is unclear. V lost 5 bases and J 0 bases, leaving 5 bases between the germline ends. This CDR3 has 13 residues. CDR3 amino acids: CASSEYSNQPQHF. The CDR3 DNA is TGTGCCAGCAGTGAATATAGCAATCAGCCCCAGCATTTT.

The sample holds many counts of this clonotype. The chain links TRBV10-3 to TRBJ2-3; tentative D call: TRBD2 (6 bases). Trimming removed 6 bases from V and 2 bases from J, with 9 bases in between. The CDR3 spans 13 residues. Germline V CDR1 and CDR2: ENHRY, SYGVKD. The DNA for the CDR3 is TGTGCCATCAGGTCGGGGGTCACAGATACGCAGTATTTT. Protein: CAIRSGVTDTQYF.

Ten or more counts support this clonotype. The chain uses TRBV20-1 and TRBJ1-6; 9 bases agree with TRBD1. Germline lookup yields CDR1 DFQATT and CDR2 SNEGSKA (reference sequence). The CDR3 extends over 14 amino acids. V gave up 3 bases and J gave up 7 bases; unmatched junction bases: 4. The CDR3 DNA sequence: TGCAGTGCTAGCTTCGGGACAGGGAATTCACCCCTCCACTTT. It encodes CSASFGTGNSPLHF.

V usage is TRBV29-1 and J usage is TRBJ1-1, with 12 bases aligning to TRBD1. This CDR3 has 15 amino acids. J was trimmed by 5 bases and V by 5 bases; bases with no gene match: 9. Germline CDR1 reads SQVTM; CDR2 reads ANQGSEA. CDR3 bases: TGCAGCGTTTACCCCCGGGACAGGGGGCATACTGAAGCTTTCTTT. This sequence encodes CSVYPRDRGHTEAFF.

This clonotype was seen more than once but under ten times. This rearrangement joins TRBV12-3 or TRBV12-4 to TRBJ1-5; D ambiguous. Trimming removed 5 bases from V and 6 bases from J, with 14 bases in between. CDR3 length equals 14 residues. The CDR3 nucleotides are TGTGCCAGCAGTACAAGGGAAAGGACTCAGCCCCAGCATTTT. It translates to CASSTRERTQPQHF.

The genes are TRBV7-2 and TRBJ1-1, with D possibly being TRBD1 (5 bases). Germline values: CDR1 SGHTA, CDR2 FQGNSA. Between the trimmed V and J ends, which lost 7 bases and 5 bases, there was a span of 20 bases. The CDR3 is 15 amino acids. CDR3 nucleotide sequence: TGTGCCAGCACCCCAAATGGGGGGTCTTTTACTGAAGCTTTCTTT. Translation gives CASTPNGGSFTEAFF. The entire variable domain, with the rest obtained from reference TRBV7-2 and TRBJ1-1, is as follows: GAGVSQSPSNKVTEKGKDVELRCDPISGHTALYWYRQSLGQGLEFLIYFQGNSAPDKSGLPSDRFSAERTGGSVSTLTIQRTQQEDSAVYLCASTPNGGSFTEAFFGQGTRLTVV.

This clonotype was counted at least ten times. The chain carries TRBV20-1 and TRBJ1-1; 8 bases agree with TRBD1. The germline CDR1 and CDR2 sequences are DFQATT and SNEGSKA (reference sequence). Trimming took 6 bases from V and 11 from J; bases not matched to a gene: 14. The CDR3 extends over 13 amino acids. CDR3 DNA sequence: TGCAGTGCCCTTAGGACAGGGCAACCACCGGCTTTCTTT. This gives the protein CSALRTGQPPAFF.